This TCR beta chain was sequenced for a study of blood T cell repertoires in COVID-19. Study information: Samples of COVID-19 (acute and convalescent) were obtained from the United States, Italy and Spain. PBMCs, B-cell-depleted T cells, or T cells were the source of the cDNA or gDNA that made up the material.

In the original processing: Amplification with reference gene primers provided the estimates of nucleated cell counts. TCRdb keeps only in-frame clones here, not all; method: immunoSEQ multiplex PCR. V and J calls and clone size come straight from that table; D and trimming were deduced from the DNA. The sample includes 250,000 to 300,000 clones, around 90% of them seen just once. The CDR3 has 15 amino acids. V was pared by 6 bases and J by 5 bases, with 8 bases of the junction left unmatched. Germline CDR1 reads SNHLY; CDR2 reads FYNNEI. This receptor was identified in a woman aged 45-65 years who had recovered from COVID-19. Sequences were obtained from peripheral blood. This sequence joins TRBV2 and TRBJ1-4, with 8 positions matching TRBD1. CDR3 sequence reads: CASRKDRGRNEKLFF. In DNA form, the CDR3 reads TGTGCCAGCAGAAAAGACAGGGGCCGCAATGAAAAACTGTTTTTT.